Below are 31 T cell receptor beta chains sequenced from a single sample in a study of blood T cell repertoires in COVID-19. Assay used: immunoSEQ multiplex PCR; TCRdb lists only in-frame clones, some missing. The sample yields 90,000 to 120,000 clones, 80% to 95% seen once. The sequenced material came from peripheral blood. These TCRs come from a man between 65 and 79 years old with acute or convalescent COVID-19.

The CDR3 nucleotides are TGTGCCAGTAGTCGCGGAAAGAACACTGAAGCTTTCTTT. This encodes CASSRGKNTEAFF. This chain connects TRBV19 to TRBJ1-1; no definite D call. Germline CDR1 is LNHDA and CDR2 is SQIVND (reference sequence). V lost 5 bases and J lost 1, with 8 bases in between. The CDR3 extends over 13 amino acids.

The gene calls are TRBV27 and TRBJ2-7; tentative D call: TRBD1 (5 bases). The CDR3 spans 14 residues. CDR1 MNHEY and CDR2 SMNVEV come from the germline V gene (reference sequence). Deletions cut 2 bases from V and 2 bases from J, with 10 bases between. The CDR3 loop reads CASSLQGVTYEQYF. Here the CDR3 DNA reads TGTGCCAGCAGTTTACAGGGCGTAACCTACGAGCAGTACTTC.

The V call is TRBV10-3, the J call TRBJ2-2; tentative D call: TRBD2 (8 bases). Germline V gene data show CDR1 as ENHRY and CDR2 as SYGVKD. The CDR3 contains 14 residues. V was clipped by 10 bases and J by 7 bases, with 19 bases between them. The CDR3 DNA reads as TGTGCCACCACCGGGGGGGCAGGGGGCGGGGAGCTGTTTTTT. It yields the protein CATTGGAGGGELFF.

This clone occurred once. CDR3 sequence: CASSSTGLTGANVLTF. The CDR3 DNA reads TGTGCCAGCAGTTCGACAGGCCTCACGGGTGCCAACGTCCTGACTTTC. The J gene is TRBJ2-6, the V gene TRBV2; weak D call: TRBD1 (6 bases). V shed 5 bases and J shed 7 bases, with 18 bases lying between them. Germline assignment: CDR1 SNHLY and CDR2 FYNNEI. The CDR3 spans 16 residues.

V gene TRBV7-2 combines with J gene TRBJ2-7, with TRBD1 matching over 8 bases. Germline CDR1 is SGHTA and CDR2 is FQGNSA. J lost 0 bases, V lost 3 bases, and 4 bases had no gene match. The CDR3 spans 15 residues. The CDR3 region is CASSLDRDPSYEQYF. CDR3 nucleotides: TGTGCCAGCAGCTTGGACAGGGATCCCTCCTACGAGCAGTACTTC.

The chain joins TRBV7-9 to TRBJ2-7; 11 bases agree with TRBD2. Germline CDR1 SEHNR, CDR2 FQNEAQ (reference sequence). The CDR3 covers 18 residues. The junction had 14 bases not matched to a gene; V was cut back by 5 bases and J by 2 bases. CDR3 region: CASSPGLAVTTAPYEQYF. The CDR3 DNA is TGTGCCAGCAGCCCGGGACTAGCGGTTACCACCGCCCCCTACGAGCAGTACTTC.

The chain employs TRBV7-6 and TRBJ1-6; 10 nucleotides agree with TRBD1. This CDR3 contains 13 residues. J was trimmed by 10 bases and V by 4 bases; bases with no gene match: 1. Germline V CDR1 and CDR2: SGHVS, FNYEAQ. The CDR3 here is CASSWTGGSPLHF. CDR3 in DNA: TGTGCCAGCAGCTGGACAGGGGGATCACCCCTCCACTTT. The complete variable domain, with remaining parts taken from reference TRBV7-6 and TRBJ1-6, reads GAGVSQSPRYKVTKRGQDVALRCDPISGHVSLYWYRQALGQGPEFLTYFNYEAQQDKSGLPNDRFSAERPEGSISTLTIQRTEQRDSAMYRCASSWTGGSPLHFGNGTRLTVT.

V usage is TRBV12-3 or TRBV12-4 and J usage is TRBJ1-1, with D hard to call. CDR3 size: 13 residues. Trimming took 5 bases from V and 4 from J, leaving 11 bases between them. The CDR3 region has the DNA TGTGCCAGCAGTCCCGGAGGGTCCACTGAAGCTTTCTTT. Its translation: CASSPGGSTEAFF.

V and J are TRBV18 and TRBJ2-7, with TRBD1 matching over 8 bases. The CDR3 extends over 16 amino acids. Unmatched junction bases numbered 11, after V lost 2 bases and J lost 5 bases. CDR1 and CDR2 from the germline V gene are KGHSH and LQKENI. The CDR3 here is CASSPITGGATDEQYF. CDR3 nucleotides: TGTGCCAGCTCACCAATTACAGGGGGAGCTACCGACGAGCAGTACTTC.

The genes are TRBV10-3 and TRBJ1-2, with 9 bases matching TRBD1. V dropped 2 bases and J dropped 4; count of bases not matched to a gene: 5. Germline CDR1 is ENHRY and CDR2 is SYGVKD. CDR3 length: 15 amino acids. Written as DNA, the CDR3 is TGTGCCATCAGTGAGACCGGGACAGGGAGCTATGGCTACACCTTC. Protein: CAISETGTGSYGYTF.

This clone was found a few times. The chain couples TRBV5-1 to TRBJ1-2; no reliable D call. The CDR3 sequence is 16 residues long. CDR1 and CDR2 (germline): SGHRS, YFSETQ. V was shortened by 2 bases and J by 6 bases, with 20 bases between the two germline ends. The CDR3 loop reads CASSFAGPTVSDGYTF. The CDR3 region has the DNA TGCGCCAGCAGCTTTGCTGGCCCTACAGTCTCTGATGGCTACACCTTC.

This sequence joins TRBV18 and TRBJ2-1; no reliable D call. The germline V and J ends were trimmed by 0 bases and 6 bases, with 12 bases remaining between them. Per the germline V gene, CDR1 is KGHSH and CDR2 is LQKENI. This CDR3 region has 15 residues. CDR3 nucleotides: TGTGCCAGCTCACCACCGGGTTCAGGCAGCAATGAGCAGTTCTTC. Translating gives CASSPPGSGSNEQFF.

This clone was seen just once. V usage is TRBV6-5 and J usage is TRBJ1-6, with a weak D call TRBD1 (6 bases). Trimming removed 2 bases from V and 6 bases from J, with 11 bases in between. The CDR3 spans 15 residues. From germline, CDR1 is MNHEY and CDR2 SVGAGI. CDR3 bases: TGTGCCAGCAGTTACATTACAGGGCTTAATTCACCCCTCCACTTT. It encodes CASSYITGLNSPLHF.

This clone was detected only a few times. The chain uses TRBV4-2 and TRBJ2-5, with 8 bases fitting TRBD2. In germline, CDR1 is LGHNA, CDR2 YNFKEQ. The length of the CDR3 is 15 residues. With V trimmed by 1 base and J by 1 base, 2 bases remained unmatched. This CDR3 is CASSQATSGQETQYF. The CDR3 DNA is TGTGCCAGCAGCCAAGCCACTAGCGGCCAAGAGACCCAGTACTTC.

Here the CDR3 DNA reads TGCGCCAGCAGCCGGACTAGCGGGGGGGCGGAGACCCAGTACTTC. It encodes CASSRTSGGAETQYF. The chain has TRBV5-1 and TRBJ2-5; TRBD2 matches at 15 bases. V was clipped by 4 bases and J by 5 bases; unmatched bases: 3. CDR1 is SGHRS and CDR2 is YFSETQ in the germline V gene. CDR3 length equals 15 residues.

V is TRBV10-1 and J is TRBJ1-6, with D possibly TRBD1 on 5 matching bases. CDR3 length: 18 residues. From germline, CDR1 is WNHNN and CDR2 SYGVQD (reference sequence). V was pared by 2 bases and J by 7 bases, with 21 bases between. The CDR3 nucleotides are TGCGCCAGCAGTGAGATCGGGGGGGGGTCCCCTGGGAATTCACCCCTCCACTTT. This gives the protein CASSEIGGGSPGNSPLHF.

The chain employs TRBV7-6 and TRBJ2-1; no reliable D call. The germline V gene encodes CDR1 SGHVS and CDR2 FNYEAQ. Trimming shortened V by 3 bases and J by 10 bases, and 10 bases separated the two germline ends. The CDR3 totals 12 residues. The CDR3 sequence is CASSLEREEQFF. DNA for the CDR3: TGTGCCAGCAGCTTGGAGCGTGAAGAGCAGTTCTTC.

This clone was seen only once. This rearrangement joins TRBV29-1 to TRBJ1-1, with a possible D match to TRBD1 (5 bases). V was pared by 5 bases and J by 0 bases, with 10 bases between. CDR1 and CDR2 from the germline V gene are SQVTM and ANQGSEA. CDR3 length: 13 residues. CDR3 DNA: TGCAGCGTTAAGGACACCATGAACACTGAAGCTTTCTTT. Translating gives CSVKDTMNTEAFF.

This chain links TRBV27 with TRBJ1-1, with D perhaps matching TRBD1 (5 bases). The V and J ends lost 3 bases and 1 base respectively, with 6 bases between them. The CDR3 covers 13 residues. Germline V CDR1 and CDR2: MNHEY, SMNVEV (reference sequence). CDR3 bases: TGTGCCAGCAGTTTGGGGGGGAACACTGAAGCTTTCTTT. It translates to CASSLGGNTEAFF.

This chain joins TRBV6-5 and TRBJ1-6; D unclear. Trimming stripped 2 bases from V and 6 bases from J, with 8 bases between. Germline assignment: CDR1 MNHEY and CDR2 SVGAGI. This CDR3 comprises 14 residues. The CDR3 coding sequence is TGTGCCAGCAGTTACGGGCAGATTAATTCACCCCTCCACTTT. Translating it yields CASSYGQINSPLHF.

The rearrangement uses TRBV6-5 and TRBJ1-2, with D unresolved. This CDR3 has 13 residues. V was shortened by 3 bases and J by 8 bases, with 13 bases between the two germline ends. Germline lookup yields CDR1 MNHEY and CDR2 SVGAGI. As DNA, the CDR3 is TGTGCCAGCAGTTATGGCGGGCTTGTCGGCTACACCTTC. Translating gives CASSYGGLVGYTF.

The rearrangement uses TRBV12-3 or TRBV12-4 and TRBJ1-5; 8 positions agree with TRBD1. V lost 11 bases and J lost 6; bases outside the gene matches: 9. The CDR3 is made up of 13 amino acids. The CDR3 DNA sequence: TGTGCCGAGGGGACAGGAGTTGGTCAGCCCCAGCATTTT. It encodes CAEGTGVGQPQHF.

The J gene is TRBJ2-1, the V gene TRBV15, with a tentative D call TRBD2 (5 bases). CDR3 length: 13 amino acids. Germline V gene data show CDR1 as LNHNV and CDR2 as YYDKDF (reference sequence). Trimming stripped 1 base from V and 4 bases from J, with 5 bases between. The CDR3 DNA is TGTGCCACCAGCAGAGCGGGATACAATGAGCAGTTCTTC. As protein: CATSRAGYNEQFF.

The genes are TRBV27 and TRBJ1-2; possible D gene TRBD1, 6 bases. This CDR3 has 14 residues. In germline, CDR1 is MNHEY, CDR2 SMNVEV (reference sequence). Deletions cut 2 bases from V and 2 bases from J, with 9 bases between. This CDR3 reads CASSLSTGNYGYTF. CDR3 in DNA: TGTGCCAGCAGTTTAAGTACAGGGAACTATGGCTACACCTTC.

The chain couples TRBV3-1 (or the pseudogene TRBV3-2) to TRBJ1-6; D is ambiguous. CDR1 and CDR2 from the germline V gene are LGHDT and YNNKEL (reference sequence). The CDR3 runs to 15 residues. With 1 base removed from V and 7 bases from J, the gap between germline ends came to 11 bases. As DNA, the CDR3 is TGTGCCAGCAGCCAAGTAGTCGTTCCGAATTCACCCCTCCACTTT. It specifies CASSQVVVPNSPLHF.

The V call is TRBV25-1, the J call TRBJ2-2, with 8 bases identical to TRBD2. Germline CDR1 MGHDK, CDR2 SYGVNS. Trimming removed 5 bases from V and 3 bases from J; junction bases left unmatched: 8. The CDR3 spans 16 residues. The DNA for the CDR3 is TGTGCCAGCAGTTATAGTGCGGGAGGTGACACCGGGGAGCTGTTTTTT. Amino acids: CASSYSAGGDTGELFF.

The chain couples TRBV2 to TRBJ1-3; 7 nucleotides line up with TRBD1. The length of the CDR3 is 17 residues. Germline V CDR1 and CDR2: SNHLY, FYNNEI. V was pared by 7 bases and J by 0 bases, with 12 bases of the junction left unmatched. DNA for the CDR3: TGTGCCAGCAAGTATTATCTGACAGGGCACTCTGGAAACACCATATATTTT. Amino acids: CASKYYLTGHSGNTIYF.

This clone appeared once. V usage is TRBV9 and J usage is TRBJ2-1, with 9 positions matching TRBD1. The germline gives CDR1 SGDLS, CDR2 YYNGEE. The CDR3 runs to 13 residues. The ends lost 1 base at V and 10 bases at J; junction bases unmatched: 3. The CDR3 DNA is TGTGCCAGCAGCGTAACAGGGGGCAGCGAGCAGTTCTTC. Amino acids: CASSVTGGSEQFF.

The gene calls are TRBV30 and TRBJ1-6; D is ambiguous. The length of the CDR3 is 14 residues. Between the trimmed V and J ends, which lost 4 bases and 0 bases, there was a span of 7 bases. Germline CDR1 GTSNPN, CDR2 SVGIG (reference sequence). This chain's CDR3 is CAWMHSSYNSPLHF. The DNA for the CDR3 is TGTGCCTGGATGCACAGCTCCTATAATTCACCCCTCCACTTT.

J is TRBJ2-4 and V is TRBV18; D remains ambiguous. CDR3 length: 15 amino acids. V shed 2 bases and J shed 0 bases, with 8 bases lying between them. Germline loops: CDR1 KGHSH, CDR2 LQKENI. Here the CDR3 DNA reads TGTGCCAGCTCACCAGATTACATAGCCAAAAACATTCAGTACTTC. Translated, it gives CASSPDYIAKNIQYF.

This clone was observed a single time. This chain links TRBV5-1 with TRBJ1-1; 9 bases are shared with TRBD1. The V gene end was trimmed by 2 bases and the J gene end by 0 bases; junction bases not matched to a gene: 5. CDR1 is SGHRS and CDR2 is YFSETQ in the germline V gene. This CDR3 is 16 amino acids long. The CDR3 loop reads CASSFTTGGLNTEAFF. CDR3 nucleotide sequence: TGCGCCAGCAGCTTTACAACAGGGGGCTTGAACACTGAAGCTTTCTTT.